This TCR beta chain was documented in a study of T-cell reconstitution after alpha-beta-depleted transplantation in children. Study-wide points: Reported findings indicate that, about two months after transplant, alpha-beta T cells came from several hundred expanded clones, which were derived from non-depleted graft cells. Where some patients showed high TCRbeta diversity at day 60, it came from recipient T cells and thymic progenitors that had survived. At one year after transplant, newly produced T cells mostly accounted for T-cell counts and diversity.

This clonotype has just a few counts. The target antigen is unknown. The authors prepared the TCRbeta library with unique molecular identifiers. TCRdb itself ran the PCR reads through MiXCR, one entry per CDR3 protein. The sample has about 200,000 distinct CDR3 sequences, about 6.6% seen once. The CDR3 loop spans 18 amino acids. CDR1 SGHAT and CDR2 FQDESV come from the germline V gene (reference sequence). The trim removed 9 bases at V and 1 base at J, leaving 10 bases unmatched. The sequencing used PBMCs, collected before TCRalphabeta/CD19-depleted stem cell transplant. This clonotype originated in a boy between 2 and 10 years old with acute lymphoblastic leukemia, due to receive a stem cell transplant. The chain employs TRBV11-1 and TRBJ2-6; 12 bases align to TRBD1. The CDR3 sequence: CASSGQGALGSGANVLTF. CDR3 nucleotide sequence: TGTGCCAGTTCGGGACAGGGGGCACTTGGGTCTGGGGCCAACGTCCTGACTTTC.